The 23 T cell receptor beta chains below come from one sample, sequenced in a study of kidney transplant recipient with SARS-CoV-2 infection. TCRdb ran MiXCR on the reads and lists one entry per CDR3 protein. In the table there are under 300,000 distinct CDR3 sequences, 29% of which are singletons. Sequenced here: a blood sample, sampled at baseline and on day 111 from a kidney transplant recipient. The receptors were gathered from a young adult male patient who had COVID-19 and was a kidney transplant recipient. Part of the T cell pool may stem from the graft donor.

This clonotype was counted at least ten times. DNA for the CDR3: TGTGCCAGCAGCTTAGTCCAGGGGGGGGCGACCGGGGAGCTGTTTTTT. Translating gives CASSLVQGGATGELFF. The rearrangement links TRBV11-2 to TRBJ2-2; D may match TRBD1 or TRBD2 (7 bases each). The CDR3 length is 16 residues. CDR1 and CDR2 (germline): SGHAT, FQNNGV. Between the trimmed V and J ends, which lost 1 base and 5 bases, there was a span of 14 bases. Looking up the rest from reference TRBV11-2 and TRBJ2-2 gives the full variable domain: EAGVAQSPRYKIIEKRQSVAFWCNPISGHATLYWYQQILGQGPKLLIQFQNNGVVDDSQLPKDRFSAERLKGVDSTLKIQPAKLEDSAVYLCASSLVQGGATGELFFGEGSRLTVL.

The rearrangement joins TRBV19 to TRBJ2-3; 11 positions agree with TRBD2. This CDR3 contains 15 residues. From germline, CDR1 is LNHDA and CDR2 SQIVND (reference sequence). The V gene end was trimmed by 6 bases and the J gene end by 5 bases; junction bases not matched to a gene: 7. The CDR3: CASRRVAGGVDTQYF. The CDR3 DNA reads TGTGCCAGTAGAAGAGTAGCGGGGGGGGTAGATACGCAGTATTTT.

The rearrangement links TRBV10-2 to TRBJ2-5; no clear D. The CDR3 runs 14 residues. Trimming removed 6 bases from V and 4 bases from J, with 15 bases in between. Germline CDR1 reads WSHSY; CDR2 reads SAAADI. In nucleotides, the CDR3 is TGCGCCAGCAGCGAGACAAATCCTGTAGAGACCCAGTACTTC. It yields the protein CASSETNPVETQYF.

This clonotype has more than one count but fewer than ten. CDR3 in amino acids: CASSFGQGVYEQYF. The CDR3 region has the DNA TGTGCCAGCAGCTTTGGCCAGGGAGTCTACGAGCAGTACTTC. The chain couples TRBV12-3 or TRBV12-4 to TRBJ2-7; TRBD1 or TRBD2 may be the D gene (5 bases each). The CDR3 covers 14 residues. Trimming shortened V by 6 bases and J by 3 bases, and 15 bases separated the two germline ends.

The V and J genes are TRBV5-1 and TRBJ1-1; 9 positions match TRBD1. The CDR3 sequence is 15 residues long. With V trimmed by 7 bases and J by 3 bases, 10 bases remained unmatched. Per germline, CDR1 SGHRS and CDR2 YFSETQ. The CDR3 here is CASGQAGTGYTEAFF. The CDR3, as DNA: TGCGCCAGCGGCCAAGCCGGGACAGGGTACACTGAAGCTTTCTTT.

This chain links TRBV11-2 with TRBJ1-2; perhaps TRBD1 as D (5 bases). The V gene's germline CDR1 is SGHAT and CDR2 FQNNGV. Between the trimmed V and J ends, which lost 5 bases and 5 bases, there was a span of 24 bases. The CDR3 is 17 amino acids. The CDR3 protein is CASSRVRTGRKTYGYTF. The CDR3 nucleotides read TGTGCCAGCAGCAGAGTGCGAACAGGCAGAAAGACTTATGGCTACACCTTC.

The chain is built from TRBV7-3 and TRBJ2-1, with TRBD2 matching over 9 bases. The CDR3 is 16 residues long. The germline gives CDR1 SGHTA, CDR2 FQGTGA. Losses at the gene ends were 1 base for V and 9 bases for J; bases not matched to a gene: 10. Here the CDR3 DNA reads TGTGCCAGCAGCTTAAAGGGACTAGCACCCCAGGGTGAGCAGTTCTTC. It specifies CASSLKGLAPQGEQFF. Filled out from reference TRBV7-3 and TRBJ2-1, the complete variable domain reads GAGVSQTPSNKVTEKGKYVELRCDPISGHTALYWYRQSLGQGPEFLIYFQGTGAADDSGLPNDRFFAVRPEGSVSTLKIQRTERGDSAVYLCASSLKGLAPQGEQFFGPGTRLTVL.

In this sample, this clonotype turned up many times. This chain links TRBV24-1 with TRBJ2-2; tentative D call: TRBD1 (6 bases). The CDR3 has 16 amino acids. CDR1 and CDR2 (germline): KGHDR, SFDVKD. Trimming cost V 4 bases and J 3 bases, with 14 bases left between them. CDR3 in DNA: TGTGCCACCAGTGACGGCCAGGGGCCATACACCGGGGAGCTGTTTTTT. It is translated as CATSDGQGPYTGELFF.

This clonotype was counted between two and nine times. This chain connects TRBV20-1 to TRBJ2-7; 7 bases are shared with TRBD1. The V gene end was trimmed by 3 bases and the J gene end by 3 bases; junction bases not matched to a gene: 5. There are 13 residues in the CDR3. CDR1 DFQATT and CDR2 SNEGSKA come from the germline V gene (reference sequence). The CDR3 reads CSARMGQIYEQYF. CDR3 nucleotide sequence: TGCAGTGCTAGGATGGGACAGATCTACGAGCAGTACTTC.

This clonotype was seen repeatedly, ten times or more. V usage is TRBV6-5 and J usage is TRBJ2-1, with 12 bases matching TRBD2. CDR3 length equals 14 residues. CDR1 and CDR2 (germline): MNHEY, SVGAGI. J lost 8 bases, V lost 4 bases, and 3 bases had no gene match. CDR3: CASSSSGGGDEQFF. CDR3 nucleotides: TGTGCCAGCAGTTCTAGCGGGGGGGGCGATGAGCAGTTCTTC.

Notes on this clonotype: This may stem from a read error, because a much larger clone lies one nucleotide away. CDR3 in amino acids: CASSGDGFNQLQHF. The DNA of the CDR3 is TGTGCCAGCAGCGGGGACGGATTCAATCAGCTCCAGCATTTT. The chain employs TRBV7-9 and TRBJ1-5; a weak D match, TRBD1 (5 bases). CDR3 length equals 14 residues. Germline V CDR1 and CDR2: SEHNR, FQNEAQ (reference sequence).

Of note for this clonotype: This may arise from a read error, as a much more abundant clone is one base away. CDR3 nucleotide sequence: TGCGCCAGCAGTCATCGTGGGCTACGCAGAAAGACCTGTGGCTACACCTTC. Translated, it gives CASSHRGLRRKTCGYTF. J is TRBJ1-2 and V is TRBV23-1; D not resolved. TRBV23-1 is designated an ORF whose function remains uncertain. V gave up 3 bases and J gave up 7 bases, with 24 bases separating them. This CDR3 comprises 17 residues.

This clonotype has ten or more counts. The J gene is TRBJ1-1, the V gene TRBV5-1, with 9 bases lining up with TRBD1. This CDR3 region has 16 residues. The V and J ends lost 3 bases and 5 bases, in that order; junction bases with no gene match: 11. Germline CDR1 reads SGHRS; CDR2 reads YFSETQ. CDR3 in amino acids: CASSSGQGMVGTEAFF. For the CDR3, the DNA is TGCGCCAGCAGCTCGGGACAGGGAATGGTAGGGACTGAAGCTTTCTTT.

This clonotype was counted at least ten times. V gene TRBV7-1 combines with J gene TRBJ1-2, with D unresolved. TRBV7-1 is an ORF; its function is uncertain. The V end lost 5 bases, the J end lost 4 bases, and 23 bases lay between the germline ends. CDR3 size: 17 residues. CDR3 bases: TGTGCCAGCAGCATAGGTTGTCACGAGGGAAAGACCTATGGCTACACCTTC. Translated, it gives CASSIGCHEGKTYGYTF.

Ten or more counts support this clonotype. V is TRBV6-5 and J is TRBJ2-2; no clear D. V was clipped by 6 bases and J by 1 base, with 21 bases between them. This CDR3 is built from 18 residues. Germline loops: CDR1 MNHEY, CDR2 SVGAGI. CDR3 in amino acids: CASSPTHYREENTGELFF. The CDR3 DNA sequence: TGTGCCAGCAGCCCTACACACTACAGAGAGGAGAACACCGGGGAGCTGTTTTTT.

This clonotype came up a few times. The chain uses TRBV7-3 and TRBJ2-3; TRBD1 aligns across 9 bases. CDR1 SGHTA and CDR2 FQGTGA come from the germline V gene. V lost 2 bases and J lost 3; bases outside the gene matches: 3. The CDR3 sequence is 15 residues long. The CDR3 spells CASSLGQGQTDTQYF. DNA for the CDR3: TGTGCCAGCAGCTTAGGACAGGGGCAAACAGATACGCAGTATTTT.

Here the CDR3 reads CASSFRPAGYTF. CDR3 bases: TGTGCCAGCAGCTTCCGGCCAGCTGGCTACACCTTC. The genes are TRBV5-8 and TRBJ1-2; D not resolved. V dropped 2 bases and J dropped 7 bases, with 9 bases sitting between them. The germline V gene encodes CDR1 SGHTS and CDR2 YDEGEE. This CDR3 spans 12 amino acids.

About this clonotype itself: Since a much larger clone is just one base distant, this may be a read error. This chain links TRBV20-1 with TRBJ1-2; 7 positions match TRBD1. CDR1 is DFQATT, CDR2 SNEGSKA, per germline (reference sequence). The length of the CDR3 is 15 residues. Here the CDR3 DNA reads TGCAGTGCTAGAGACCGGACAGGTGATGGCTATGGCTACATCTTC. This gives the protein CSARDRTGDGYGYIF.

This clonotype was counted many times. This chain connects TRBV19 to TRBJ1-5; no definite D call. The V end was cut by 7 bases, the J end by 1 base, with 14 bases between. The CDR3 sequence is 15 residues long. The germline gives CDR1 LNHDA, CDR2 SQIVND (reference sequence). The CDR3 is CASNGGSKSNQPQHF. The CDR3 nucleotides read TGTGCCAGTAATGGAGGGTCAAAGAGCAATCAGCCCCAGCATTTT. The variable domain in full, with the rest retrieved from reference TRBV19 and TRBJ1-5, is DGGITQSPKYLFRKEGQNVTLSCEQNLNHDAMYWYRQDPGQGLRLIYYSQIVNDFQKGDIAEGYSVSREKKESFPLTVTSAQKNPTAFYLCASNGGSKSNQPQHFGDGTRLSIL.

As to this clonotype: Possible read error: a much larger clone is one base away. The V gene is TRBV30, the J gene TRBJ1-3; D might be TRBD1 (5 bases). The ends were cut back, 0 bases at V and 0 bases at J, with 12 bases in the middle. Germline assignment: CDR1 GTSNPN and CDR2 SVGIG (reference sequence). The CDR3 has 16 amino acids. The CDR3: CAWSVPGQGSGNTIYF. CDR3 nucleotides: TGTGCCTGGAGTGTACCCGGGCAGGGCTCTGGAAACACCATATATTTT. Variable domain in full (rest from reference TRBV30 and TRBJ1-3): SQTIHQWPATLVQPVGSPLSLECTVEGTSNPNLYWYRQAAGRGLQLLFYSVGIGQISSEVPQNLSASRPQDRQFILSSKKLLLSDSGFYLCAWSVPGQGSGNTIYFGEGSWLTVV.

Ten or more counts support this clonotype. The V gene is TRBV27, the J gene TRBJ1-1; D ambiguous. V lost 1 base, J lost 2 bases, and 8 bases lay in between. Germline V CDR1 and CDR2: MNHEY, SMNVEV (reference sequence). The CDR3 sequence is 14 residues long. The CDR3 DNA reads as TGTGCCAGCAGTTTATTCTACAGCAACACTGAAGCTTTCTTT. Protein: CASSLFYSNTEAFF.

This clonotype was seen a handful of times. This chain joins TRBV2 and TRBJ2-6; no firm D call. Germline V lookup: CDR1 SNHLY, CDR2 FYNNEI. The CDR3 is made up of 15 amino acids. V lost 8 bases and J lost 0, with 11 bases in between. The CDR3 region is CASERASSGANVLTF. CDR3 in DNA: TGTGCCAGCGAACGGGCTAGCTCTGGGGCCAACGTCCTGACTTTC.

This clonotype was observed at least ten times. CDR3 amino acids: CASRFGMTPRKTYGYTF. The CDR3 bases are TGTGCAAGTCGCTTCGGGATGACTCCACGAAAGACCTATGGCTACACCTTC. The genes are TRBV12-2 and TRBJ1-2; the table's D call TRBD1 went unverified against the DNA. TRBV12-2 is termed a pseudogene. CDR3 length equals 17 residues.